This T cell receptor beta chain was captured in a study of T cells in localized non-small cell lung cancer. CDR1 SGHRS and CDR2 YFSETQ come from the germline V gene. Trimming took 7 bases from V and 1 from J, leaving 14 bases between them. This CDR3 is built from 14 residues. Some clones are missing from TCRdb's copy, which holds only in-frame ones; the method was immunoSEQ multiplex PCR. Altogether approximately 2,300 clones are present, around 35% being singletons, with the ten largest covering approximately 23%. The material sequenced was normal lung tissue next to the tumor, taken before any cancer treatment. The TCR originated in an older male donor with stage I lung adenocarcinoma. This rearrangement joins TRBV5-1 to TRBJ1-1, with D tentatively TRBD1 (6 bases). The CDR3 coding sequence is TGCGCCAGCTCAGCTTTACAGGGGAACACTGAAGCTTTCTTT. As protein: CASSALQGNTEAFF.